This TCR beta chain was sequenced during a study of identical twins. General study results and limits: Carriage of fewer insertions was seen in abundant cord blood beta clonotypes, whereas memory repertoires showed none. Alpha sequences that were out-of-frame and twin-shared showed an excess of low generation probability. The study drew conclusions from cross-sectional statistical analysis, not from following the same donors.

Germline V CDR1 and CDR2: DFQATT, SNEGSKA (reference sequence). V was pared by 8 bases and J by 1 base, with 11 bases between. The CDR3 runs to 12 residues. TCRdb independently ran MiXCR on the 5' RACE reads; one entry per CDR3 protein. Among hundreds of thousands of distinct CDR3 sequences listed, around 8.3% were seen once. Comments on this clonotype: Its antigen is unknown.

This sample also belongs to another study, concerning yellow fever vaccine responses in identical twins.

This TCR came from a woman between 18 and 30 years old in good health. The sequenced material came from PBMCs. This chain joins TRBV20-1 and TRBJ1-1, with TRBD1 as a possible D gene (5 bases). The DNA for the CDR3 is TGCAGTAGACGCAGGGCGAACACTGAAGCTTTCTTT. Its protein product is CSRRRANTEAFF.